These 24 T cell receptor beta chains share one sample of origin, sequenced in a study of T cells in Graves' hyperthyroidism and ophthalmopathy. What was amplified from RNA transcripts were TCR beta CDR3 regions. TCR CDR3 underwent first-round RT-PCR with the HTBI primer set. Each CDR3 protein is one row after TCRdb ran MiXCR on the multiplex PCR reads. The table includes 490,000 or so distinct CDR3 sequences, 40% to 50% detected once. The sample comprised peripheral blood or thyroid tissue (not recorded which). These receptors were taken from an adult woman with Graves' disease, either hyperthyroidism or ophthalmopathy (not recorded which).

The V and J genes are TRBV20-1 and TRBJ1-1, with TRBD1 matching 7 bases. The V segment lost 0 bases and the J segment 3 bases; nucleotides outside the gene matches: 1. The CDR3 is 13 amino acids. CDR1 DFQATT and CDR2 SNEGSKA come from the germline V gene (reference sequence). The CDR3 nucleotides are TGCAGTGCTAGAGAGGACAGGTACACTGAAGCTTTCTTT. Residues: CSAREDRYTEAFF.

Notes on this clonotype: Likely a read error: the CDR3 ends without its conserved phenylalanine or tryptophan. The limits of the CDR3 on the DNA are not certain, so only TCRdb's listed CDR3 is given. This chain uses TRBV20-1 with TRBJ2-6. The CDR3 adds up to 8 amino acids, both ends counted. Looked up from germline, CDR1 is DFQATT and CDR2 is SNEGSKA (reference sequence). The CDR3 region is CSARGVHQ.

This clonotype was detected ten times or more. At one end the junction does not follow the germline gene, possibly because of a read error. The V call is TRBV2, the J call TRBJ2-7; D is undetermined. The CDR3 covers 18 residues. Germline CDR1 reads SNHLY; CDR2 reads FYNNEI. Here the CDR3 DNA reads TGTGCCAGCAGCGAAGGGAAAGGGTACGCGGCGGTAGACTACGAGCAGTACTTC. It translates to CASSEGKGYAAVDYEQYF.

This clonotype was picked up many times. The chain employs TRBV5-1 and TRBJ2-2, with D perhaps TRBD2 (6 bases). The germline V gene has CDR1 SGHRS and CDR2 YFSETQ. Trimming took off 0 bases at V and 5 bases at J, with 8 bases between the two ends. The CDR3 sequence is 14 residues long. The CDR3 protein is CASSLAGRTGELFF. The CDR3 DNA is TGCGCCAGCAGCTTGGCAGGGAGGACCGGGGAGCTGTTTTTT.

In this sample, this clonotype turned up many times. The chain employs TRBV7-8 and TRBJ1-5; D unresolved. The germline gives CDR1 SGHVS, CDR2 FQNEAQ. Trimming stripped 3 bases from V and 0 bases from J, with 9 bases between. This CDR3 region has 15 residues. The chain's CDR3 is CASSFSTDSNQPQHF. DNA of the CDR3: TGTGCCAGCAGCTTCTCTACCGATAGCAATCAGCCCCAGCATTTT.

The chain joins TRBV24-1 to TRBJ2-5, with D possibly TRBD1 on 6 matching bases. V was clipped by 9 bases and J by 4 bases, with 14 bases between them. The CDR3 is 13 amino acids. Germline-derived CDR1 and CDR2 are KGHDR and SFDVKD. CDR3 bases: TGTGCCACCGGCAGCCAGGGGCCAGAGACCCAGTACTTC. This encodes CATGSQGPETQYF.

This sequence joins TRBV7-9 and TRBJ1-5; D is unclear. Germline CDR1 reads SEHNR; CDR2 reads FQNEAQ (reference sequence). CDR3 size: 11 residues. The CDR3 nucleotides read TGTGCTAGAGAGGGAGGTCAGCCCCAGCATTTT. This sequence encodes CAREGGQPQHF.

This clonotype was recorded once. The rearrangement links TRBV7-7 to TRBJ2-1, with D possibly matching TRBD2 (6 bases). This CDR3 is built from 14 residues. The germline V gene has CDR1 SSHAT and CDR2 FNYEAQ (reference sequence). V lost 6 bases and J 5 bases, leaving 14 bases between the germline ends. The CDR3, as DNA: TGTGCCAGCAGTGCCTTAGGGACTCACAATGAGCAGTTCTTC. Encoded protein: CASSALGTHNEQFF.

The V and J genes are TRBV24-1 and TRBJ1-5, with D maybe TRBD1 (6 bases). V gave up 4 bases and J gave up 7 bases, with 13 bases separating them. Germline lookup yields CDR1 KGHDR and CDR2 SFDVKD. The CDR3 runs to 14 residues. The CDR3 nucleotides read TGTGCCACCAGTGAAACAGGGTTTCAGCAGCCCCAGCATTTT. Its translation is CATSETGFQQPQHF.

The rearrangement links TRBV5-6 to TRBJ2-5; TRBD1 matches 7 bases. J gave up 4 bases and V 3 bases, and 12 bases lay outside the gene matches. Germline values: CDR1 SGHDT, CDR2 YYEEEE. This CDR3 contains 16 residues. The CDR3 reads CASSSARVGGVETQYF. The DNA of the CDR3 is TGTGCCAGCAGCTCGGCAAGGGTAGGGGGCGTAGAGACCCAGTACTTC.

This clonotype was observed many times. This chain connects TRBV4-1 to TRBJ1-6; 7 bases line up with TRBD1. CDR1 MGHRA and CDR2 YSYEKL come from the germline V gene. V dropped 0 bases and J dropped 9; count of bases not matched to a gene: 5. This CDR3 is 15 amino acids long. Written as DNA, the CDR3 is TGCGCCAGCAGCCAAGAGGGACAGTCGAGTTCACCCCTCCACTTT. Protein: CASSQEGQSSSPLHF.

This rearrangement joins TRBV7-3 to TRBJ2-2; tentatively, D is TRBD1 (6 bases). This CDR3 has 13 amino acids. Between the trimmed V and J ends, which lost 1 base and 8 bases, there was a span of 8 bases. Germline CDR1 SGHTA, CDR2 FQGTGA. The CDR3 spells CASSLNGQGELFF. The CDR3 DNA reads as TGTGCCAGCAGCTTAAACGGACAGGGGGAGCTGTTTTTT. Full variable domain (outside the CDR3, taken from reference TRBV7-3 and TRBJ2-2): GAGVSQTPSNKVTEKGKYVELRCDPISGHTALYWYRQSLGQGPEFLIYFQGTGAADDSGLPNDRFFAVRPEGSVSTLKIQRTERGDSAVYLCASSLNGQGELFFGEGSRLTVL.

This chain links TRBV5-1 with TRBJ2-7; 11 bases are shared with TRBD2. With the DNA end fitting TRBJ2-1 better, the J assignment may be wrong. In germline, CDR1 is SGHRS, CDR2 YFSETQ. The CDR3 consists of 15 residues. Here the CDR3 reads CASSLLAGDLNEQFF. The DNA for the CDR3 is TGCGCCAGCAGCTTACTAGCGGGAGATCTCAATGAGCAGTTCTTC.

This clonotype was detected many times. The V gene is TRBV2, the J gene TRBJ2-6; D remains ambiguous. Deletions cut 2 bases from V and 6 bases from J, with 8 bases between. Germline CDR1 and CDR2: SNHLY and FYNNEI. This CDR3 contains 14 residues. This chain's CDR3 is CASSERGVANVLTF. The CDR3 DNA reads as TGTGCCAGCAGTGAACGTGGGGTGGCCAACGTCCTGACTTTC. Combining the CDR3 with reference TRBV2 and TRBJ2-6 gives the whole variable domain EPEVTQTPSHQVTQMGQEVILRCVPISNHLYFYWYRQILGQKVEFLVSFYNNEISEKSEIFDDQFSVERPDGSNFTLKIRSTKLEDSAMYFCASSERGVANVLTFGAGSRLTVL.

This clonotype has a count of ten or more. This chain links TRBV10-3 with TRBJ1-5; no clear D gene. The CDR3 is 15 residues long. Germline V gene data show CDR1 as ENHRY and CDR2 as SYGVKD. Trimming removed 5 bases from V and 0 bases from J, with 11 bases in between. CDR3 in DNA: TGTGCCATCAGTAAGGACGGAAATAGCAATCAGCCCCAGCATTTT. This sequence encodes CAISKDGNSNQPQHF.

This rearrangement joins TRBV19 to TRBJ1-5, with D unresolved. Deletions cut 3 bases from V and 0 bases from J, with 12 bases between. The CDR3 runs to 16 residues. Per germline, CDR1 LNHDA and CDR2 SQIVND (reference sequence). The CDR3, as DNA: TGTGCCAGTAGTATTTTTACGGGAGGTAGCAATCAGCCCCAGCATTTT. Translating it yields CASSIFTGGSNQPQHF.

The chain carries TRBV28 and TRBJ2-5, with 7 nucleotides matching TRBD1. CDR1 and CDR2 (germline): MDHEN, SYDVKM. This CDR3 comprises 15 residues. Trimming removed 6 bases from V and 1 base from J; junction bases left unmatched: 8. CDR3 amino acids: CASSWARGLQETQYF. CDR3 nucleotide sequence: TGTGCCAGCAGCTGGGCGAGGGGGCTCCAAGAGACCCAGTACTTC.

V and J are TRBV29-1 and TRBJ2-5; possibly TRBD1 for D (5 bases). The V end was cut by 8 bases, the J end by 5 bases, with 12 bases between. Germline-derived CDR1 and CDR2 are SQVTM and ANQGSEA. There are 11 residues in the CDR3. CDR3 residues: CSFRQMETQYF. The CDR3 DNA sequence: TGCAGCTTTAGACAGATGGAGACCCAGTACTTC.

This clonotype was found many times. The V and J genes are TRBV7-9 and TRBJ1-2; a weak D match, TRBD1 (6 bases). This CDR3 is built from 13 residues. V was pared by 5 bases and J by 6 bases, with 13 bases between. Germline-derived CDR1 and CDR2 are SEHNR and FQNEAQ (reference sequence). The CDR3 region is CASSAGQSDGYTF. Written as DNA, the CDR3 is TGTGCCAGCAGCGCAGGACAGTCTGATGGCTACACCTTC.

This clonotype was seen ten or more times. The CDR3 spells CASSQYTEAFF. The CDR3 nucleotides are TGTGCCAGCAGCCAATACACTGAAGCTTTCTTT. The genes are TRBV3-1 and TRBJ1-1, with D uncertain. The V end was cut by 2 bases, the J end by 3 bases, with 1 base between. The CDR3 spans 11 residues. Germline lookup yields CDR1 LGHDT and CDR2 YNNKEL (reference sequence).

A remark on this clonotype: A much bigger clone sits one base away, suggesting this may be a read error. The chain recombines TRBV12-3 or TRBV12-4 with TRBJ1-5; D not resolved. The CDR3 consists of 12 residues. The CDR3 reads CTSSFVYQPQHF. The CDR3 DNA reads TGTACCAGCAGTTTCGTGTATCAGCCCCAGCATTTT.

This clonotype was counted many times. The chain has TRBV19 and TRBJ1-5, with TRBD1 as a possible D gene (5 bases). CDR1 is LNHDA, CDR2 SQIVND, per germline (reference sequence). The CDR3 sequence is 15 residues long. Trimming left V 6 bases short and J 7 bases short, with 19 bases between. This CDR3 is CASRPEGAPKQPQHF. CDR3 DNA: TGTGCCAGTAGACCCGAAGGGGCCCCCAAGCAGCCCCAGCATTTT.

The V call is TRBV7-9, the J call TRBJ2-7, with 7 nucleotides matching TRBD2. CDR1 and CDR2 from the germline V gene are SEHNR and FQNEAQ (reference sequence). J gave up 1 base and V 11 bases, and 5 bases lay outside the gene matches. This CDR3 has 12 amino acids. CDR3 nucleotides: TGTGCCTCCGGGGGGTTTTCCTACGAGCAGTACTTC. This translates into CASGGFSYEQYF.

This clonotype was counted many times. The genes are TRBV4-2 and TRBJ1-2; no reliable D call. The CDR3 spans 14 residues. Germline values: CDR1 LGHNA, CDR2 YNFKEQ. V was clipped by 1 base and J by 3 bases, with 9 bases between them. The CDR3 region has the DNA TGTGCCAGCAGCCAAGCGGGGTTCGACTATGGCTACACCTTC. Translating it yields CASSQAGFDYGYTF.